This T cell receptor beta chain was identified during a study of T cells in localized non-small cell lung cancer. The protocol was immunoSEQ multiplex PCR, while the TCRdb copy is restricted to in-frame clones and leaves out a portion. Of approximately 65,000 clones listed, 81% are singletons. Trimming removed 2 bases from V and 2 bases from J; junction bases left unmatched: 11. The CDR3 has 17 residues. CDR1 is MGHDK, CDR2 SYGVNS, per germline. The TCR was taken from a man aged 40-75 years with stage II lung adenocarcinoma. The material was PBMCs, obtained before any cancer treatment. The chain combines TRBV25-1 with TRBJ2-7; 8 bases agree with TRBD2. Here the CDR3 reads CASSEPTRSGSPYEQYF. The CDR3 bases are TGTGCCAGCAGTGAACCTACTCGGAGCGGGAGCCCCTACGAGCAGTACTTC.